These 3 T cell receptor beta chains were sequenced from one sample in a study of T-cell reconstitution after alpha-beta-depleted transplantation in children. Researchers prepared the TCRbeta library using unique molecular identifiers, the study reports. TCRdb called the PCR reads again in MiXCR, with one record for every CDR3 protein. The sample includes 250,000 to 300,000 distinct CDR3 sequences, roughly 9.5% seen only once; the top ten take about a tenth. The sample here was PBMCs from the stem cell graft donor, taken from the stem cell graft. These receptors originate from a human donor who donated a stem cell graft to a child with SCID.

This clonotype was detected ten times or more. This chain connects TRBV24-1 to TRBJ2-3; TRBD2 matches at 10 bases. The length of the CDR3 is 18 residues. Germline-derived CDR1 and CDR2 are KGHDR and SFDVKD. J lost 1 base, V lost 3 bases, and 9 bases had no gene match. The chain's CDR3 is CATSDPSPSGGGTDTQYF. The CDR3 DNA is TGTGCCACCAGTGATCCGTCACCTAGCGGGGGAGGCACAGATACGCAGTATTTT.

V and J are TRBV29-1 and TRBJ2-3, with no clear D. The CDR3 is 11 residues long. The germline V gene has CDR1 SQVTM and CDR2 ANQGSEA. The CDR3 DNA is TGCAGTGCTACAGTGGGAGATACGCAGTATTTT. Translation: CSATVGDTQYF.

This clonotype was recorded a few times. This sequence joins TRBV20-1 and TRBJ2-1; D ambiguous. This CDR3 contains 12 residues. The V end lost 6 bases, the J end lost 3 bases, and 9 bases lay between the germline ends. CDR1 DFQATT and CDR2 SNEGSKA come from the germline V gene (reference sequence). The CDR3 protein is CSAPDGYNEQFF. The CDR3 DNA is TGCAGTGCCCCGGACGGCTACAATGAGCAGTTCTTC.